A selection of T cell receptor beta chains follows, all from one sample in a study of OX40 agonist ivuxolimab in advanced cancers. The data were produced by immunoSEQ multiplex PCR, yet TCRdb's version contains in-frame clones alone and is incomplete. The sample lists more than 70,000 clones, 85% to 95% seen once, with 2.8% in the top ten. This sample comprised CD4+ or CD8+ T cells sorted from blood, obtained in a trial of the OX40 agonist ivuxolimab. These receptors were collected from an adult with an advanced solid tumor such as melanoma, head and neck, liver or kidney cancer. Both conserved end residues are part of each CDR3. The order of the fields is D gene, J gene, clone size, V gene, CDR3 protein, CDR3 DNA. The D gene is left open where the match is weak. Part of the rows lack a size; the others show once, few, many or a class for expanded clones.

>.|TRBJ2-3|.|TRBV5-1
CASTQVSSTDTQYF
TGCGCCAGCACGCAAGTTTCTAGCACAGATACGCAGTATTTT
>.|TRBJ2-2|.|TRBV27
CASTSFWVRTNTGELFF
TGTGCCAGCACTAGTTTTTGGGTGAGGACCAACACCGGGGAGCTGTTTTTT
>.|TRBJ1-2|.|TRBV18
CASSPGRFYGYTF
TGTGCCAGCTCACCCGGACGGTTTTATGGCTACACCTTC
>.|TRBJ1-1|.|TRBV29-1
CSAEEVDGTEAFF
TGCAGCGCCGAGGAGGTTGATGGCACTGAAGCTTTCTTT
>.|TRBJ1-4|.|TRBV5-1
CASSFRQGPLANEKLFF
TGCGCCAGCAGCTTTCGACAAGGGCCGCTGGCTAATGAAAAACTGTTTTTT
>.|TRBJ1-2|.|TRBV18
CASSPPAGPNYGYTF
TGTGCCAGCTCACCACCGGCAGGGCCTAACTATGGCTACACCTTC
>.|TRBJ2-7|.|TRBV2
CAGRTAVTGREQYF
TGTGCCGGGAGGACTGCGGTGACAGGTCGCGAGCAGTACTTC
>.|TRBJ1-6|.|TRBV7-6
CASSPRLAKPLNSPLHF
TGTGCCAGCAGCCCCCGGCTAGCGAAGCCCCTTAATTCACCCCTCCACTTT
>TRBD2|TRBJ2-1|.|TRBV6-5
CASSYEGLAGGFEQFF
TGTGCCAGCAGTTACGAGGGACTAGCGGGGGGATTCGAGCAGTTCTTC
>TRBD1|TRBJ2-7|once|TRBV6-5
CASSRDRRSSYEQYF
TGTGCCAGCAGTCGGGACAGGCGAAGCTCCTACGAGCAGTACTTC
>TRBD2|TRBJ2-7|.|TRBV5-4
CASSQDPPSGRGKQYF
TGTGCCAGCAGCCAAGATCCGCCTAGCGGGAGAGGGAAGCAGTACTTC
>TRBD1|TRBJ1-5|.|TRBV27
CASSRDRGAGQPQHF
TGTGCCAGCAGTAGGGACAGGGGAGCTGGTCAGCCCCAGCATTTT
>.|TRBJ1-1|.|TRBV4-1
CASSQDMAIRTEAFF
TGCGCCAGCAGCCAAGATATGGCGATCCGGACTGAAGCTTTCTTT
>.|TRBJ2-3|.|TRBV11-2
CASSLGSSMLTDTQYF
TGTGCCAGCAGCTTAGGCAGTTCTATGCTCACAGATACGCAGTATTTT
>.|TRBJ2-7|.|TRBV28
CASSPSGYEQYF
TGTGCCAGCAGTCCGTCTGGCTACGAGCAGTACTTC
>.|TRBJ2-7|.|TRBV11-2
CASSYTASTYEQYF
TGTGCCAGCAGCTATACAGCGTCGACCTACGAGCAGTACTTC
>TRBD1|TRBJ2-7|.|TRBV6-5
CASSADRDRYEQYF
TGTGCCAGCAGTGCAGACAGGGATCGCTACGAGCAGTACTTC
>TRBD2|TRBJ2-3|.|TRBV28
CASSLWRGASGRDTQYF
TGTGCCAGCAGTTTATGGCGGGGGGCTAGCGGGAGAGATACGCAGTATTTT
>TRBD1|TRBJ1-2|.|TRBV5-1
CASSLGDRGSYGYTF
TGCGCCAGCAGCCTGGGGGACAGGGGATCCTATGGCTACACCTTC
>.|TRBJ2-3|.|TRBV30
CAWGGGTDTQYF
TGTGCCTGGGGAGGTGGCACAGATACGCAGTATTTT
>TRBD1|TRBJ2-5|.|TRBV5-1
CASLDRGRETQYF
TGCGCCAGCCTGGACAGGGGGCGGGAGACCCAGTACTTC
>.|TRBJ2-1|.|TRBV28
CASRRGGSSYNEQFF
TGTGCCAGCAGGCGGGGTGGAAGCTCCTACAATGAGCAGTTCTTC
>.|TRBJ2-3|.|TRBV6-1
CASSKTDTQYF
TGTGCCAGCAGTAAAACAGATACGCAGTATTTT
>.|TRBJ1-3|.|TRBV30
CAWSAPRSGNTIYF
TGTGCCTGGAGTGCCCCGAGATCCGGAAACACCATATATTTT
>.|TRBJ1-2|.|TRBV4-1
CASSPSPDYGYTF
TGCGCCAGCAGCCCTTCGCCGGACTATGGCTACACCTTC
>.|TRBJ1-3|.|TRBV7-2
CASSTRTAGNTIYF
TGTGCCAGCAGCACTCGGACAGCTGGAAACACCATATATTTT
>.|TRBJ2-3|.|TRBV4-2
CASSLLISGDTQYF
TGTGCCAGCAGCCTTCTTATCAGTGGGGATACGCAGTATTTT
>.|TRBJ1-2|few|TRBV5-1
CASSLMADYGYTF
TGCGCCAGCAGCTTGATGGCAGACTATGGCTACACCTTC
>.|TRBJ2-1|.|TRBV10-3
CAISESPGAGQGERGYNEQFF
TGTGCCATCAGTGAGTCCCCTGGGGCGGGGCAGGGGGAAAGGGGCTACAATGAGCAGTTCTTC
>TRBD1|TRBJ2-1|.|TRBV5-6
CASSLVPQGVEQFF
TGTGCCAGCAGCTTGGTCCCCCAGGGGGTTGAGCAGTTCTTC
>.|TRBJ2-1|.|TRBV20-1
CSAPYNEQFF
TGCAGTGCGCCCTACAATGAGCAGTTCTTC
>TRBD1|TRBJ2-1|.|TRBV7-2
CASRTGFYNEQFF
TGTGCCAGCAGGACAGGGTTCTACAATGAGCAGTTCTTC
>.|TRBJ2-3|.|TRBV18
CASSPGATDTQYF
TGTGCCAGCTCACCTGGGGCCACAGATACGCAGTATTTT
>.|TRBJ2-5|once|TRBV7-2
CASSLKPGWQETQYF
TGTGCCAGCAGCCTAAAGCCCGGGTGGCAAGAGACCCAGTACTTC
>.|TRBJ1-5|.|TRBV18
CASSPLAGGGNQPQHF
TGTGCCAGCTCACCACTGGCGGGGGGAGGCAATCAGCCCCAGCATTTT
>TRBD2|TRBJ2-1|.|TRBV11-2
CASSLRLANNEQFF
TGTGCCAGCAGCTTACGACTAGCCAACAATGAGCAGTTCTTC
>TRBD2|TRBJ2-3|.|TRBV6-1
CASLGLGTDTQYF
TGTGCCAGCCTCGGACTAGGGACAGATACGCAGTATTTT
>.|TRBJ1-2|.|TRBV2
CASSAVGGGYTF
TGTGCCAGCAGTGCGGTAGGTGGTGGCTACACCTTC
>TRBD2|TRBJ2-1|.|TRBV5-1
CASSLGSGSSYNEQFF
TGCGCCAGCAGCCTTGGTAGCGGGAGCTCCTACAATGAGCAGTTCTTC
>.|TRBJ2-6|.|TRBV2
CASSESPGTGANVLTF
TGTGCCAGCAGTGAATCCCCAGGGACTGGGGCCAACGTCCTGACTTTC
>TRBD1|TRBJ2-2|.|TRBV5-4
CASSLGDRGETGELFF
TGTGCCAGCAGCTTGGGGGACAGGGGTGAAACCGGGGAGCTGTTTTTT
>TRBD1|TRBJ2-2|once|TRBV16
CASSLSGTVNTGELFF
TGTGCCAGCAGCCTTTCCGGGACAGTTAACACCGGGGAGCTGTTTTTT
>TRBD1|TRBJ1-2|few|TRBV27
CASSSGTGYYGYTF
TGTGCCAGCAGTTCAGGGACAGGGTACTATGGCTACACCTTC
>.|TRBJ1-5|.|TRBV11-2
CASSQEGGQPQHF
TGTGCCAGCAGCCAAGAGGGGGGTCAGCCCCAGCATTTT
>TRBD1|TRBJ1-4|once|TRBV5-8
CASSFDRAEKLFF
TGTGCCAGCAGCTTCGACAGGGCTGAAAAACTGTTTTTT